This entry concerns a single T cell receptor beta chain. There is no known antigen for this receptor. It has no much larger one-base neighbor in the sample; base qualities were not kept. The data were obtained in a study of blood T cell repertoires in COVID-19 (dated by TCRdb to the early 2020s). Study-wide context: The collaborator samples originated in the United States, Italy and Spain and spanned the acute and convalescent phases of COVID-19. A de-identified subject ID, COVID-19 status, age in years and sex were almost always included in the sample metadata. The repertoires were made available in a free public database intended to serve as a resource for research on the immune response to SARS-CoV-2. Samples came from the ongoing ImmuneRACE study (first 160 participants) plus 1,254 subjects from 6 global collaborators. HLA class I and class II types, where available, came from metadata supplied by the sample provider rather than from assay-based typing. The material from the prospective study consisted of cDNA or gDNA derived from T cells, B-cell-depleted T cells, or PBMCs. Deeply sampled blood TCRbeta repertoires from subjects exposed to, actively infected with, or recovered from COVID-19 were included in the dataset. General study outcomes and caveats: The amount of clinical and demographic metadata varied by source and participant and was provided uncurated.

Each collaborating institution followed its own protocols to collect whole blood in K2EDTA tubes. Collaborator samples were shipped for TCRbeta analysis as frozen whole blood, isolated PBMCs, or DNA extracted from either sample type. Spanning cysteine to phenylalanine, the CDR3 consists of 13 amino acids. The CDR3 DNA has 39 bases and is translated from base 1. CDR1 and CDR2, looked up from the germline V gene, are MDHEN and SYDVKM. V and J are truncated by 2 bases and 2 bases respectively, leaving an intervening sequence of 7 bases. TCRbeta CDR3 regions were amplified from genomic DNA using the immunoSEQ Assay, a bias-controlled multiplex PCR. Per the authors' processing: Within the assay, amplification of reference gene primers was used to estimate how many nucleated cells each sample contained. Sequence reads were collapsed and filtered to measure the absolute abundance of every unique TCRbeta CDR3 rearrangement. For each sample, productive Simpson clonality was calculated by taking the square root of Simpson's diversity index across productive rearrangements. TCRdb stores this immuneACCESS table with in-frame sequences only. Part of the clones is absent; in the studies checked, under half of the shortfall reflects unresolved V genes, and no reason is known for the rest. V and J calls and clone size are copied from that table; D and trimming were computed from the DNA. The sample includes 86,000 or so clones, with roughly 89% observed a single time. The ten largest clones represent roughly 2% of the sample.

The sequenced material came from peripheral blood. The rearranged segments are TRBV28 and TRBJ2-7; the D gene identity is not certain. The origin of this receptor is a woman aged 45-65 years in a cohort sampled during active COVID-19. The CDR3 has the sequence CASSLGPTYEQYF. The DNA sequence is given as TGTGCCAGCAGTTTAGGGCCGACCTACGAGCAGTACTTC.